The clone carrying this T cell receptor (beta chain) has at least ten counts. Building of the TCR beta libraries involved iRepertoire HTBI primers and Arm-PCR of CDR3 regions. TCRdb independently ran MiXCR on the multiplex PCR reads; one entry per CDR3 protein. The data show under 250,000 distinct CDR3 sequences, roughly a fifth seen once. These data belong to a study of regulatory T cells in long-lasting Graves disease. CDR1 SGHTA and CDR2 FQGTGA come from the germline V gene. The CDR3 sequence is 13 residues long. The V end was cut by 5 bases, the J end by 0 bases, with 6 bases between. Time point noted: newly diagnosed GD, antithyroid drugs for less than 3 months. There was RNA extracted from PBMCs, and the TCR library was made from it. A volume of 9 to 9.5 milliliters of peripheral blood was collected in EDTA tubes. These same records also appear under a second study, on T cells in Graves' hyperthyroidism and ophthalmopathy. That work contributes: Blood also held most thyroid clonotypes expanded beyond 0.001.

The sample consisted of peripheral blood mononuclear cells (PBMCs), taken at new diagnosis, from a patient treated with antithyroid drugs. This clonotype was sampled from a woman aged 25 to 45 with Graves disease. The V gene is TRBV7-3, the J gene TRBJ2-3, with D uncertain. The CDR3 DNA is TGTGCCAGCAGCGTTTATAGCACAGATACGCAGTATTTT. Translating it yields CASSVYSTDTQYF.